These 6 T cell receptor beta chains were all obtained from the same sample, sequenced in a study of beta chain features in type 1 diabetes. Expressed TCRB transcripts were sequenced after all isolated RNA was converted to cDNA. Assay: immunoSEQ multiplex PCR; the TCRdb copy retains only in-frame clones and omits some. The sample includes about 650,000 clones, roughly an eighth of them seen just once. Study outcomes and limitations: Moderately but significantly shorter TCRB CDR3s were found in Type 1 diabetes patients in all four CD4+ subsets.

Which antigens these TCRs recognize remains unknown. Sequencing input: naive CD4+ T cells from blood. These receptors originate from a man under 40 with type 1 diabetes.

This chain links TRBV7-3 with TRBJ1-1; possible D gene TRBD1, 6 bases. The CDR3 has 15 amino acids. In germline, CDR1 is SGHTA, CDR2 FQGTGA. V lost 4 bases and J lost 10, with 22 bases in between. The CDR3 region is CASSSGQTAIEGAFF. The CDR3 region has the DNA TGTGCCAGCAGCTCGGGACAAACGGCTATCGAAGGAGCTTTCTTT. Looking up the rest from reference TRBV7-3 and TRBJ1-1 gives the full variable domain: GAGVSQTPSNKVTEKGKYVELRCDPISGHTALYWYRQSLGQGPEFLIYFQGTGAADDSGLPNDRFFAVRPEGSVSTLKIQRTERGDSAVYLCASSSGQTAIEGAFFGQGTRLTVV.

Only a few counts were recorded for this clone. An end of the junction differs from the germline gene, which may be a read error. This chain uses TRBV7-7 with TRBJ2-1; either TRBD1 or TRBD2 may supply D (6 bases each). CDR1 SSHAT and CDR2 FNYEAQ come from the germline V gene (reference sequence). This CDR3 comprises 16 residues. CDR3 DNA sequence: TGTGCTAGCAGCTTAGGTTGGGGGGCCAAGGGAAATGAGCAGTTCTTC. It codes for CASSLGWGAKGNEQFF.

The chain joins TRBV18 to TRBJ2-7; 11 nucleotides align to TRBD2. V lost 3 bases, J lost 3 bases, and 7 bases stayed unmatched. Germline assignment: CDR1 KGHSH and CDR2 LQKENI. The CDR3 is made up of 16 amino acids. The CDR3 DNA sequence: TGTGCCAGCTCACCCGGGGCTAGCGGGAGGATCTACGAGCAGTACTTC. Translated, it gives CASSPGASGRIYEQYF. Full variable domain (rest looked up from reference TRBV18 and TRBJ2-7): NAGVMQNPRHLVRRRGQEARLRCSPMKGHSHVYWYRQLPEEGLKFMVYLQKENIIDESGMPKERFSAEFPKEGPSILRIQQVVRGDSAAYFCASSPGASGRIYEQYFGPGTRLTVT.

The chain recombines TRBV6-5 with TRBJ2-1, with D perhaps TRBD1 or TRBD2 (5 bases each). Per germline, CDR1 MNHEY and CDR2 SVGAGI. Trimming left V 2 bases short and J 0 bases short, with 8 bases between. CDR3 length equals 15 residues. The CDR3 bases are TGTGCCAGCAGTTACGGTGGGGGCTCCTACAATGAGCAGTTCTTC. This sequence encodes CASSYGGGSYNEQFF.

This chain connects TRBV6-6 to TRBJ1-6; D is ambiguous. The CDR3 is 15 amino acids. The germline V gene has CDR1 MNHNY and CDR2 SVGAGI (reference sequence). With 10 bases removed from V and 0 bases from J, the gap between germline ends came to 13 bases. DNA of the CDR3: TGTGCCACCTCACCAGGAAGCTCCTATAATTCACCCCTCCACTTT. It codes for CATSPGSSYNSPLHF.

The rearrangement uses TRBV4-2 and TRBJ1-4; TRBD1 matches 9 bases. In germline, CDR1 is LGHNA, CDR2 YNFKEQ. This CDR3 is built from 16 residues. V trimming: 1 base; J trimming: 7 bases; junction bases outside the gene matches: 7. CDR3 in DNA: TGTGCCAGCAGCCAAGGTCCGACAGGGGGAGGTGAAAAACTGTTTTTT. Protein product: CASSQGPTGGGEKLFF.